This T cell receptor (beta chain) was captured in a study of OX40 agonist ivuxolimab in advanced cancers. Germline V lookup: CDR1 SGDLS, CDR2 YYNGEE. The CDR3 sequence is 16 residues long. Losses at the gene ends were 1 base for V and 5 bases for J; bases not matched to a gene: 12. Repertoires were generated with immunoSEQ multiplex PCR, while TCRdb's copy carries only in-frame clones and drops some. This table holds about 75,000 clones, 90% found once. The origin of this receptor is an adult with an advanced solid tumor such as melanoma, head and neck, liver or kidney cancer. Sequences were derived from CD4+ or CD8+ T cells sorted from blood, sampled in a trial of the OX40 agonist ivuxolimab. The rearrangement joins TRBV9 to TRBJ2-7; 7 nucleotides align to TRBD1. The chain's CDR3 is CASSVSGTVSRDEQYF. DNA for the CDR3: TGTGCCAGCAGCGTATCGGGGACAGTGTCCAGGGACGAGCAGTACTTC.